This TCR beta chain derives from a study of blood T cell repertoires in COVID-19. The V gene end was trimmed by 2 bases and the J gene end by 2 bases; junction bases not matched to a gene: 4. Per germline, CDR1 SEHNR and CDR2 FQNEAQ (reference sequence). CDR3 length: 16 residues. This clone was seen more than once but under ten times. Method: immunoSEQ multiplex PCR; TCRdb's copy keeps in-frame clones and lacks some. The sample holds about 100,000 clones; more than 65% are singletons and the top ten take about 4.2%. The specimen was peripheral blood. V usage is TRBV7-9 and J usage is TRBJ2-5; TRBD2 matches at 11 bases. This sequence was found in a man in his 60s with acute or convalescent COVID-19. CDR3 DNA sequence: TGTGCCAGCAGCTTACTAGCGGGAGGTAGTCAAGAGACCCAGTACTTC. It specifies CASSLLAGGSQETQYF.